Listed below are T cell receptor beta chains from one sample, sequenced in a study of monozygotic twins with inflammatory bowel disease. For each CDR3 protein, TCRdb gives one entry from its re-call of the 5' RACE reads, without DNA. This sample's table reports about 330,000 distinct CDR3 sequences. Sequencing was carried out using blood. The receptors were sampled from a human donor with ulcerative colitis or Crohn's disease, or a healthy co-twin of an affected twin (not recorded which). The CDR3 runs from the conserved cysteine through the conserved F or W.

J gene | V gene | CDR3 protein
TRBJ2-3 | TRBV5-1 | CASSSMNGGAASTDTQYF
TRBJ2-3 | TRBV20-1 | CSASLAARGTDTQYF
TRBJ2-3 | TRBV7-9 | CASSLGLAGMSDTQYF
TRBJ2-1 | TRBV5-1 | CASSLVWSEQFF
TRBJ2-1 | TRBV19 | CASSMPGQGRDEQFF
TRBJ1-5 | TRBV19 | CASSGGNQPQHF
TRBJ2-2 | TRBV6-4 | CASSESGLAGLVPGELFF
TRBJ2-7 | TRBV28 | CASSYPDLPEQYF
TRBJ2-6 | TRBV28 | CASSTAVRGRASGANVLTF
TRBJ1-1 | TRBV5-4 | CATTGPGIEAFF
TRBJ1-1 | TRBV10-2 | CASSENWRNTEAFF
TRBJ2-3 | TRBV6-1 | CASGKGGRDTQYF
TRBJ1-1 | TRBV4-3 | CASSRETGRMNTEAFF
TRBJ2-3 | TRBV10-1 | CASSESKGPISTDTQYF
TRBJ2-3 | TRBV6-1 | CASSDEAGLSTDTQYF
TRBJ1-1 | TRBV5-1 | CASRILWGQGNEAFF
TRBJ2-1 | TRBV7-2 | CASSLVGGKNYNEQFF
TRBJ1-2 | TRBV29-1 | CSVEDTQGANYGYTF
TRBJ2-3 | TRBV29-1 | CSERTSTDTQYF
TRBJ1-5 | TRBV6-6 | CASSYSGEGQPQHF
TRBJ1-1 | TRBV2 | CATRQGGVAFF
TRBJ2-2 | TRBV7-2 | CASSSRLAGLTGELFF
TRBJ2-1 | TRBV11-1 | CASSLGRWNKREPDYNEQFF
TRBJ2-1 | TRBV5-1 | CASSVGTGMGNEQFF
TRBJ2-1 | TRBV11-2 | CASSPRDEQFF
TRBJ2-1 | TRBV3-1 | CASSLSGGGAYNEQFF
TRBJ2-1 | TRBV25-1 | CASSEERGGFGHNEQFF
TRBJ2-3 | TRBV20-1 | CSARKTAGVDTQYF
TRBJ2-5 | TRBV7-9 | CASSTASGGLQETQYF
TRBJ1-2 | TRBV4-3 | CASSQGIGGYGYTF
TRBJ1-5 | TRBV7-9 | CASSGQDRVSNQPQHF
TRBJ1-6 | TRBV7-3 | CASSLQLGQINSPLHF
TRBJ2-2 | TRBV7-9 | CASSPHRVSVTGELFF
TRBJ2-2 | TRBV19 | CASSIWTSGRNTGELFF
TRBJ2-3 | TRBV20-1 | CSATGTPGTDTQYF
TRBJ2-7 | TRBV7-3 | CASSLKGGNAYEQYF
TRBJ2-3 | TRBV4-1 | CASSRGQGIGTDTQYF
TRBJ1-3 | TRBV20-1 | CSAPDRGGNTIYF
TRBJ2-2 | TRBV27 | CASSLTLAGNTGELFF
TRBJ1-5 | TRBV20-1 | CSALGQGGIYSNQPQHF
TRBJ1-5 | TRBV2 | CASSEYGDSNQPQHF
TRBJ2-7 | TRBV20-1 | CSASVGGRRSREQYF
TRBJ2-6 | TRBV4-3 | CASSQDPGTGANVLTF
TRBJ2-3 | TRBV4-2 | CASSPPGLAGATGADTQYF
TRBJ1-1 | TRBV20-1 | CSARDYGGVNTEAFF
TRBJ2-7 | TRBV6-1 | CASLPGTPSLYEQYF